A selection of T cell receptor beta chains follows, all from one sample in a study of shared clonotypes between healthy human individuals. The data were produced by immunoSEQ multiplex PCR, yet TCRdb's version contains in-frame clones alone and is incomplete. The table includes 2,500,000 or so clones, approximately 92% detected once. The source material was naive CD4+ T cells sorted from blood. The receptors were gathered from a man between 18 and 29 years old in good health. Each CDR3 is given with its conserved first and last residue. The D gene is left open where the match is weak. Part of the rows lack a size; the others show once, few, many or a class for expanded clones.

clone size,J gene,V gene,D gene,CDR3 protein,CDR3 DNA
.,TRBJ2-1,TRBV5-1,TRBD2,CASSFVSGSVGSYNEQFF,TGCGCCAGCAGCTTCGTTAGCGGGAGTGTCGGGTCCTACAATGAGCAGTTCTTC
.,TRBJ2-1,TRBV6-5,.,CASSYPTNNEQFF,TGTGCCAGCAGTTACCCGACAAACAATGAGCAGTTCTTC
.,TRBJ2-2,TRBV6-5,.,CAIARGSGELFF,TGTGCCATCGCCCGGGGTTCTGGGGAGCTGTTTTTT
.,TRBJ1-2,TRBV7-2,.,CASSFGGTDYGYTF,TGTGCCAGCAGCTTCGGGGGTACGGACTATGGCTACACCTTC
.,TRBJ2-7,TRBV6-6,.,CASSLFGGSYEQYF,TGTGCCAGCAGCCTGTTTGGGGGCAGCTACGAGCAGTACTTC
.,TRBJ2-7,TRBV10-3,.,CAISDGQLVYEQYF,TGTGCCATCAGTGACGGACAGCTTGTGTACGAGCAGTACTTC
.,TRBJ2-3,TRBV10-3,TRBD2,CAISLAGGPADTQYF,TGTGCCATCAGTCTGGCGGGAGGGCCCGCAGATACGCAGTATTTT
.,TRBJ2-2,TRBV2,.,CASSELGSNTGELFF,TGTGCCAGCAGTGAACTAGGATCGAACACCGGGGAGCTGTTTTTT
.,TRBJ2-3,TRBV7-2,.,CASSLAGRETRTDTQYF,TGTGCCAGCAGCTTAGCGGGTCGGGAGACACGCACAGATACGCAGTATTTT
.,TRBJ2-6,TRBV6-1,.,CASSVRRDGANVLTF,TGTGCCAGCAGCGTCCGACGGGACGGGGCCAACGTCCTGACTTTC
.,TRBJ1-4,TRBV18,.,CASSPRGATNEKLFF,TGTGCCAGCTCACCAAGAGGGGCAACTAATGAAAAACTGTTTTTT
.,TRBJ2-1,TRBV27,TRBD2,CASSPDRTSGAYNEQFF,TGTGCCAGCAGCCCGGACCGGACTAGCGGAGCCTACAATGAGCAGTTCTTC
.,TRBJ1-2,TRBV10-2,.,CASSDIGGYTF,TGCGCCAGCAGCGATATAGGCGGCTACACCTTC
.,TRBJ2-5,TRBV5-1,.,CASSKDQETQYF,TGCGCCAGCAGCAAGGATCAAGAGACCCAGTACTTC
.,TRBJ2-1,TRBV7-9,TRBD1,CASSLAKGGHNEQFF,TGTGCCAGCAGCTTAGCCAAAGGGGGCCACAATGAGCAGTTCTTC
.,TRBJ2-2,TRBV6-5,TRBD1,CASSSRQGGTGELFF,TGTGCCAGCAGTTCGCGACAGGGGGGTACCGGGGAGCTGTTTTTT
.,TRBJ1-2,TRBV11-2,.,CASSLGAGGNYGYTF,TGTGCCAGCAGCTTAGGGGCGGGGGGCAACTATGGCTACACCTTC
.,TRBJ2-5,TRBV19,TRBD2,CASSRTSVQETQYF,TGTGCCAGTAGCCGAACTAGCGTTCAAGAGACCCAGTACTTC
.,TRBJ2-7,TRBV23-1,.,CASSQSTVSYEQYF,TGCGCCAGCAGTCAATCGACGGTTTCCTACGAGCAGTACTTC
.,TRBJ2-7,TRBV29-1,TRBD2,CSVDRAGGYEQYF,TGCAGCGTTGATAGAGCGGGAGGTTACGAGCAGTACTTC
.,TRBJ1-2,TRBV5-1,.,CASSLNGDYGYTF,TGCGCCAGCAGCCTGAACGGGGACTATGGCTACACCTTC
.,TRBJ2-5,TRBV19,TRBD2,CASSIRLAGGAPVQETQYF,TGTGCCAGTAGTATCCGTCTAGCGGGGGGGGCCCCCGTACAAGAGACCCAGTACTTC
.,TRBJ2-7,TRBV5-4,.,CASSLRTEPSYEQYF,TGTGCCAGCAGCTTGCGGACGGAACCCTCCTACGAGCAGTACTTC
.,TRBJ2-7,TRBV5-1,.,CASSLRPDGAYEQYF,TGCGCCAGCAGCCTGAGACCGGACGGGGCCTACGAGCAGTACTTC
.,TRBJ1-5,TRBV30,.,CAWSESHNNQPQHF,TGTGCCTGGAGTGAATCCCATAACAATCAGCCCCAGCATTTT
once,TRBJ2-2,TRBV28,TRBD1,CASRGWDRENTGELFF,TGTGCCAGCAGGGGGTGGGACAGGGAAAACACCGGGGAGCTGTTTTTT
once,TRBJ2-7,TRBV10-3,TRBD1,CAISEGTGGYYEQYF,TGTGCCATCAGTGAGGGGACAGGGGGGTACTACGAGCAGTACTTC
few,TRBJ1-1,TRBV6-1,.,CASSDLPVPNTEAFF,TGTGCCAGCAGTGACCTCCCCGTACCGAACACTGAAGCTTTCTTT
.,TRBJ2-2,TRBV5-1,.,CASSPQTGGGELFF,TGCGCCAGCAGCCCCCAGACAGGCGGTGGGGAGCTGTTTTTT
.,TRBJ2-7,TRBV7-2,.,CASSSLSAEQYF,TGTGCCAGCAGCTCATTGTCCGCAGAGCAGTACTTC
once,TRBJ1-6,TRBV6-6,.,CASSFSGNSYNSPLHF,TGTGCCAGCAGTTTTTCAGGGAACTCCTATAATTCACCCCTCCACTTT
.,TRBJ1-5,TRBV6-1,.,CASSEALWGINQPQHF,TGTGCCAGCAGTGAAGCGCTCTGGGGGATCAATCAGCCCCAGCATTTT
.,TRBJ2-7,TRBV25-1,TRBD1,CASQGASYEQYF,TGTGCCTCTCAGGGGGCATCCTACGAGCAGTACTTC
.,TRBJ1-4,TRBV12-5,.,CASGFLRPGTTNEKLFF,TGTGCTAGTGGTTTCCTTCGTCCAGGGACAACTAATGAAAAACTGTTTTTT
.,TRBJ2-1,TRBV5-1,TRBD2,CASSLVLAGYNEQFF,TGCGCCAGCAGCTTGGTCCTAGCGGGTTACAATGAGCAGTTCTTC
.,TRBJ2-7,TRBV7-6,TRBD2,CASSRRLAGGSEQYF,TGTGCCAGCAGCCGACGACTAGCGGGGGGAAGCGAGCAGTACTTC
.,TRBJ2-7,TRBV7-8,.,CASSLPGVSYEQYF,TGTGCCAGCAGTTTACCGGGGGTGAGCTACGAGCAGTACTTC
once,TRBJ1-6,TRBV7-3,TRBD1,CASSPGQGALHF,TGTGCCAGCAGCCCGGGACAGGGGGCCCTCCACTTT
.,TRBJ2-1,TRBV5-1,TRBD2,CASAQRGGYNEQFF,TGCGCCAGCGCCCAGCGGGGGGGTTACAATGAGCAGTTCTTC
.,TRBJ1-2,TRBV18,TRBD1,CASSPVTGQGDGYTF,TGTGCCAGCTCACCGGTAACCGGGCAGGGGGATGGCTACACCTTC
.,TRBJ2-1,TRBV18,TRBD1,CASSRDRGDYNEQFF,TGTGCCAGCTCACGGGACAGAGGGGACTACAATGAGCAGTTCTTC
.,TRBJ1-5,TRBV7-6,TRBD1,CASSPKTGFNQPQHF,TGTGCCAGCAGCCCAAAGACAGGGTTCAATCAGCCCCAGCATTTT
.,TRBJ2-1,TRBV7-9,TRBD2,CASSQLAGASYNEQFF,TGTGCCAGCAGTCAACTAGCGGGCGCTTCCTACAATGAGCAGTTCTTC
.,TRBJ2-5,TRBV5-5,TRBD2,CASSLPSGGSQETQYF,TGTGCCAGCAGCTTGCCTAGCGGGGGAAGTCAAGAGACCCAGTACTTC
.,TRBJ2-1,TRBV30,.,CAWSAYRRNEQFF,TGTGCCTGGAGTGCGTATAGGCGGAATGAGCAGTTCTTC
.,TRBJ2-7,TRBV6-6,.,CASTETGEQYF,TGTGCCAGCACCGAGACCGGCGAGCAGTACTTC
.,TRBJ1-6,TRBV11-2,TRBD1,CASSLGTGRSPLHF,TGTGCCAGCAGCTTAGGGACAGGACGATCACCCCTCCACTTT
.,TRBJ1-3,TRBV5-1,TRBD1,CASSLAVQGAGNTIYF,TGCGCCAGCAGCTTGGCCGTACAGGGGGCTGGAAACACCATATATTTT
.,TRBJ2-7,TRBV28,TRBD1,CASRGQGGNREQYF,TGTGCCAGCAGAGGACAGGGGGGGAACCGCGAGCAGTACTTC
.,TRBJ2-7,TRBV11-1,.,CASSPWTVSSGDEQYF,TGTGCCAGCAGCCCCTGGACAGTCTCCTCGGGCGACGAGCAGTACTTC
.,TRBJ2-3,TRBV18,TRBD2,CASSPALGLASSTDTQYF,TGTGCCAGCTCACCAGCCCTGGGACTAGCGAGTAGCACAGATACGCAGTATTTT
once,TRBJ2-7,TRBV5-8,TRBD2,CASSPGGGEFYEQYF,TGTGCCAGCAGCCCGGGAGGGGGTGAATTCTACGAGCAGTACTTC
.,TRBJ1-6,TRBV30,.,CAWSRPGLGNSPLHF,TGTGCCTGGAGTCGTCCGGGCCTTGGGAATTCACCCCTCCACTTT
.,TRBJ1-4,TRBV30,TRBD1,CAWNFEGAGEKLFF,TGTGCCTGGAATTTCGAGGGGGCTGGTGAAAAACTGTTTTTT
once,TRBJ1-1,TRBV5-1,TRBD1,CASSWGDRPLGTEAFF,TGCGCCAGCAGCTGGGGGGACAGACCTTTGGGTACTGAAGCTTTCTTT
once,TRBJ2-7,TRBV10-3,.,CAISGHDSYEQYF,TGTGCCATCAGTGGACACGATTCCTACGAGCAGTACTTC
.,TRBJ2-3,TRBV7-8,.,CASSFSAGLSTDTQYF,TGTGCCAGCAGCTTTTCGGCAGGGTTATCCACAGATACGCAGTATTTT
.,TRBJ2-4,TRBV5-4,TRBD1,CASSIGQGAKNIQYF,TGTGCCAGCAGCATCGGACAGGGGGCCAAAAACATTCAGTACTTC